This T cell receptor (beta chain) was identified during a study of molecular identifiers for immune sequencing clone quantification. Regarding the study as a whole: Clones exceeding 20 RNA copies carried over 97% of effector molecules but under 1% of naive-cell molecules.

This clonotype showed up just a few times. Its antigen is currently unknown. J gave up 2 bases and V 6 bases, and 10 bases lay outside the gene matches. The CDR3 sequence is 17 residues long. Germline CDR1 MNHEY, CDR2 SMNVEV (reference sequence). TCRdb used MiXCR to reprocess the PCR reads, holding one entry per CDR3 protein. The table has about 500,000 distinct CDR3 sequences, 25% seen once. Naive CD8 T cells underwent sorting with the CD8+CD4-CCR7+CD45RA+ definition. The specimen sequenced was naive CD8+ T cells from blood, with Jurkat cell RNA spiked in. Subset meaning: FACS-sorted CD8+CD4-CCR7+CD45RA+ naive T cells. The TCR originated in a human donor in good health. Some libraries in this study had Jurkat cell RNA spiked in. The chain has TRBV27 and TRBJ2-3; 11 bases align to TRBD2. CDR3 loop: CASRSGTSGRITDTQYF. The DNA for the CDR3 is TGTGCCAGCAGATCCGGGACTAGCGGACGGATCACAGATACGCAGTATTTT.